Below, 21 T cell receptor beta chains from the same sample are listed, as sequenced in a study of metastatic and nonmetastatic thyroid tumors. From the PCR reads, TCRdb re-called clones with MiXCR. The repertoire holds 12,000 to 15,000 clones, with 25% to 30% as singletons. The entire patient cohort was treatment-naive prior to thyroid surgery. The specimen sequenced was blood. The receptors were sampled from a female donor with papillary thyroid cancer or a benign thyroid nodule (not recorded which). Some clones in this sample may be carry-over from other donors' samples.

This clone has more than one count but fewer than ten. The CDR3 loop reads CASSLMYEQYF. CDR3 nucleotide sequence: TGTGCCAGCAGCTTAATGTACGAGCAGTACTTC. The V gene is TRBV11-2, the J gene TRBJ2-7; D gene unclear. The CDR3 is 11 amino acids. Per germline, CDR1 SGHAT and CDR2 FQNNGV. The V and J ends lost 2 bases and 4 bases respectively, with 3 bases between them.

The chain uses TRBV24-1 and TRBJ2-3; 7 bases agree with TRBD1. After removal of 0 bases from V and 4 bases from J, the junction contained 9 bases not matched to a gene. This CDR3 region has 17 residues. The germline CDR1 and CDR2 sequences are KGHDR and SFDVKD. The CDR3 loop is CATSDLRPGGESDTQYF. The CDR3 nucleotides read TGTGCCACCAGTGATTTGCGTCCAGGGGGAGAGTCAGATACGCAGTATTTT.

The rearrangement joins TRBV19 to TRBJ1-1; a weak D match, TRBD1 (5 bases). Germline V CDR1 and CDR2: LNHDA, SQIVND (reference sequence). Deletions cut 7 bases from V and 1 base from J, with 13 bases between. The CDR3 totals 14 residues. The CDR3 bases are TGTGCCAGTACTGACAGTGGTGGGAACACTGAAGCTTTCTTT. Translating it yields CASTDSGGNTEAFF.

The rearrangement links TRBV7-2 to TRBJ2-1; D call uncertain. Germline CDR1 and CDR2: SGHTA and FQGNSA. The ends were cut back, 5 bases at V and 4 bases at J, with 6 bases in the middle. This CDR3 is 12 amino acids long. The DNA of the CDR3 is TGTGCCAGCAGCCAGAAGTACAATGAGCAGTTCTTC. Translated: CASSQKYNEQFF.

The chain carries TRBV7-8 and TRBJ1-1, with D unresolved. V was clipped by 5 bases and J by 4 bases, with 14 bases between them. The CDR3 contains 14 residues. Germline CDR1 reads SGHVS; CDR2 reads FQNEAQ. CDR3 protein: CASSHQTLSTEAFF. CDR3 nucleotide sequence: TGTGCCAGCAGCCACCAGACCTTGAGCACTGAAGCTTTCTTT.

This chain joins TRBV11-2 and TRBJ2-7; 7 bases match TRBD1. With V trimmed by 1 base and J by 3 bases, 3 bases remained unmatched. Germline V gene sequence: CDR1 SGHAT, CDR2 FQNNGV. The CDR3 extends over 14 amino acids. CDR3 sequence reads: CASSLGPGGYEQYF. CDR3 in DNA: TGTGCCAGCAGCTTAGGTCCAGGGGGCTACGAGCAGTACTTC.

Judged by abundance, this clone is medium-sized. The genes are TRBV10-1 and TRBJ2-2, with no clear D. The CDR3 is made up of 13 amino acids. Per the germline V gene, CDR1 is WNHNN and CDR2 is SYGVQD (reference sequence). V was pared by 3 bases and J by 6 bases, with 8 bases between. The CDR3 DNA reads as TGCGCCAGCAGTGATAGCAATTCCGGGGAGCTGTTTTTT. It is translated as CASSDSNSGELFF.

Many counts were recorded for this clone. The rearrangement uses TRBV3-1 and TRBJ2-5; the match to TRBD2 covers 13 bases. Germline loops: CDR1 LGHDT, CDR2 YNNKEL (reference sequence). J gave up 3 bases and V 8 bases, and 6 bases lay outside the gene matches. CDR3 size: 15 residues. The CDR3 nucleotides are TGTGCCAGCCATGGGGGACTAGCGGGAAAAGAGACCCAGTACTTC. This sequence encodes CASHGGLAGKETQYF.

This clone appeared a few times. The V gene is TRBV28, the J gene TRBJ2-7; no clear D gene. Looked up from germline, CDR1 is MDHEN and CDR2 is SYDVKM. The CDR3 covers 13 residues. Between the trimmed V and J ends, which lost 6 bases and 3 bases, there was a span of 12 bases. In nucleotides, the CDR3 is TGTGCCAGCAGCGCAACAAATTACTACGAGCAGTACTTC. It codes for CASSATNYYEQYF.

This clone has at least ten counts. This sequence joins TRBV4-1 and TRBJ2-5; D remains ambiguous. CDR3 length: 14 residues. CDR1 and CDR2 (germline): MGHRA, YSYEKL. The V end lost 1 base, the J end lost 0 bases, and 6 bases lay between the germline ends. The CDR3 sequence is CASSQVQYQETQYF. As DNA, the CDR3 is TGCGCCAGCAGCCAAGTTCAATACCAAGAGACCCAGTACTTC.

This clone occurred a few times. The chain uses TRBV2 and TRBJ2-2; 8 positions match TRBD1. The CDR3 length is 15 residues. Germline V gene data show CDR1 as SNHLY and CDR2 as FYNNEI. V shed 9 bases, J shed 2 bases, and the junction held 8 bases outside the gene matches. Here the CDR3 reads CASIYRGFNTGELFF. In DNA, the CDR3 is TGTGCCAGTATTTACAGGGGGTTTAACACCGGGGAGCTGTTTTTT.

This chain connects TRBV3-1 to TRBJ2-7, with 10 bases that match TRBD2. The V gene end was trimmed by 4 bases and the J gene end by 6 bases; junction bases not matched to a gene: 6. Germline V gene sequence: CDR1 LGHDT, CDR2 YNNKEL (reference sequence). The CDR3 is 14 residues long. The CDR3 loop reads CASSPHIAGGEQYF. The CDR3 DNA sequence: TGTGCCAGCAGCCCTCACATAGCGGGAGGCGAGCAGTACTTC.

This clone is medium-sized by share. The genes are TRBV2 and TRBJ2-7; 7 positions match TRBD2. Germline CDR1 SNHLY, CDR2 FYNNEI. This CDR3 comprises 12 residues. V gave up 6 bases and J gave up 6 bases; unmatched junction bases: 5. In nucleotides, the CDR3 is TGTGCCAGCAGGGGGAGGGCGGGCGAGCAGTACTTC. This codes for CASRGRAGEQYF.

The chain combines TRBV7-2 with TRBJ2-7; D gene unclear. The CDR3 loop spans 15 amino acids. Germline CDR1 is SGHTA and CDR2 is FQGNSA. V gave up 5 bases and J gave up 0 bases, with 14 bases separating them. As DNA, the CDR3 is TGTGCCAGCAGCCAAAGGATAGCTGGCTCCTACGAGCAGTACTTC. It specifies CASSQRIAGSYEQYF.

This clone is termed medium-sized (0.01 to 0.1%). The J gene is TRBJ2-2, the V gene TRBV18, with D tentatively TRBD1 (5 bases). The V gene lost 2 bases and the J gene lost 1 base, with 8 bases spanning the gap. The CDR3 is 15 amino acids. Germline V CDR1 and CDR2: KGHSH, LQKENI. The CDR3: CASSPFTGNTGELFF. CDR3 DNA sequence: TGTGCCAGCTCACCATTTACAGGGAACACCGGGGAGCTGTTTTTT. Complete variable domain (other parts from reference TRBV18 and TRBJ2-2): NAGVMQNPRHLVRRRGQEARLRCSPMKGHSHVYWYRQLPEEGLKFMVYLQKENIIDESGMPKERFSAEFPKEGPSILRIQQVVRGDSAAYFCASSPFTGNTGELFFGEGSRLTVL.

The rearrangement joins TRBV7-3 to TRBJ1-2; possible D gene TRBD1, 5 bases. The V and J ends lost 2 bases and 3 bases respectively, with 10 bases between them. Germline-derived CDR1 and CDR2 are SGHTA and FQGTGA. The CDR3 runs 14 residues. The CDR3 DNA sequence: TGTGCCAGCAGCTTAGGGGGAGCAGACTATGGCTACACCTTC. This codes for CASSLGGADYGYTF.

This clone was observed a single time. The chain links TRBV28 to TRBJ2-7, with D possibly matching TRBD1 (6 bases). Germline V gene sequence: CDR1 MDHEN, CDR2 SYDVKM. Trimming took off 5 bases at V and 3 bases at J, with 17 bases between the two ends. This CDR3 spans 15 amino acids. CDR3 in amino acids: CASSLTGLGIYEQYF. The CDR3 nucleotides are TGTGCCAGCAGTCTCACAGGGTTAGGGATCTACGAGCAGTACTTC. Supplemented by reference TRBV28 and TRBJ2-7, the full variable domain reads DVKVTQSSRYLVKRTGEKVFLECVQDMDHENMFWYRQDPGLGLRLIYFSYDVKMKEKGDIPEGYSVSREKKERFSLILESASTNQTSMYLCASSLTGLGIYEQYFGPGTRLTVT.

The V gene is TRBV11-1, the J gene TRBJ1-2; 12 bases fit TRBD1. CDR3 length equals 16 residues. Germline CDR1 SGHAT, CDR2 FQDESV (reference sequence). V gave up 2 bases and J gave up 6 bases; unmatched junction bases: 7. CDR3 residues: CASSLTGTGGRNGYTF. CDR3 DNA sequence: TGTGCCAGCAGCTTAACCGGGACAGGGGGCCGGAATGGCTACACCTTC. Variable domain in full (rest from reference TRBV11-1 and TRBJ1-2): EAEVAQSPRYKITEKSQAVAFWCDPISGHATLYWYRQILGQGPELLVQFQDESVVDDSQLPKDRFSAERLKGVDSTLKIQPAELGDSAMYLCASSLTGTGGRNGYTFGSGTRLTVV.

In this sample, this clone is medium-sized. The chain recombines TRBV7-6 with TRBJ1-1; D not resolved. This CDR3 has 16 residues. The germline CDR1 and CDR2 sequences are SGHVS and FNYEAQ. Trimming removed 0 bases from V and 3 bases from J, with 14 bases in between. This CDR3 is CASSLALNRWDTEAFF. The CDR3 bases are TGTGCCAGCAGCTTAGCTCTGAATAGGTGGGACACTGAAGCTTTCTTT.

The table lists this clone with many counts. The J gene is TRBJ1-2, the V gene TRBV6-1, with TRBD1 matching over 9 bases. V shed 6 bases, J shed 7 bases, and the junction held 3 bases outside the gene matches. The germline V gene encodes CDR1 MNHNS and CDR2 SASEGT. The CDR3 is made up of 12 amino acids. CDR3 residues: CASRVQGAGYTF. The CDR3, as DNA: TGTGCCAGCAGAGTACAGGGGGCTGGCTACACCTTC.

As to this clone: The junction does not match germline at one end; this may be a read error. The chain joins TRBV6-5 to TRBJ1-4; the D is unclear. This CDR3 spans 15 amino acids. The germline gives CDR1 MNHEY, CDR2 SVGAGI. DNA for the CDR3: TGTGCCAGCCGTTACTCGCCGTCGTGGGGTGAAAAACTGTTTTTT. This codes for CASRYSPSWGEKLFF.